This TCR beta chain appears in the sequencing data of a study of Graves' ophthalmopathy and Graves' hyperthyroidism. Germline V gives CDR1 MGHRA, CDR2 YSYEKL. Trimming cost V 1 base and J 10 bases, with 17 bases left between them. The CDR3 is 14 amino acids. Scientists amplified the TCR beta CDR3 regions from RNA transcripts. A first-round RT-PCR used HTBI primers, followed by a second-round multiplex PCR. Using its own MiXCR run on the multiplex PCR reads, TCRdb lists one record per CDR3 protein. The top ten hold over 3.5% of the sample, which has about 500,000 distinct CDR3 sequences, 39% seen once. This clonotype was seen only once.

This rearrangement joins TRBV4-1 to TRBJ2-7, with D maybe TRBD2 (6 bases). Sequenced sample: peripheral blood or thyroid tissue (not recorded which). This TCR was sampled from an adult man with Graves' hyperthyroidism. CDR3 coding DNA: TGCGCCAGCAGCCAAGGGAAAGCCCGGGAGATCCAGTACTTC. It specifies CASSQGKAREIQYF.